This T cell receptor (beta chain) stems from a study of control samples from healthy donors and cancer patients. The V end lost 3 bases, the J end lost 7 bases, and 15 bases lay between the germline ends. This CDR3 spans 14 amino acids. Looked up from germline, CDR1 is DFQATT and CDR2 is SNEGSKA (reference sequence). Libraries were prepared by immunoSEQ multiplex PCR; TCRdb keeps only in-frame clonotypes and omits some of them. The profile covers more than 95,000 clones, with 85% to 95% appearing a single time and approximately 0.58% taken by the ten largest. Sequencing used PBMCs. The V call is TRBV20-1, the J call TRBJ2-2; perhaps TRBD1 as D (7 bases). This TCR was sampled from an elderly man with head and neck cancer. The CDR3 protein is CSASVRGTYGELFF. The CDR3, as DNA: TGCAGTGCTAGTGTCAGGGGGACTTACGGGGAGCTGTTTTTT.